The 2 T cell receptor beta chains given below trace back to one sample, sequenced in a study of response to subunit inactivated influenza vaccine. TCRdb independently ran MiXCR on the RT-PCR reads; one entry per CDR3 protein. Of 450,000 to 500,000 distinct CDR3 sequences in the sample, approximately 11% were seen once. Material: PBMCs from blood, obtained more than 35 days after vaccination. All receptors come from a man between 50 and 59 years old who received an inactivated influenza vaccine.

This clonotype came up many times. V is TRBV28 and J is TRBJ1-2; D gene uncertain. Germline lookup yields CDR1 MDHEN and CDR2 SYDVKM. The CDR3 length is 13 residues. V was shortened by 5 bases and J by 2 bases, with 9 bases between the two germline ends. CDR3 loop: CASSLDGNYGYTF. In DNA, the CDR3 is TGTGCCAGCAGTCTAGACGGGAACTATGGCTACACCTTC.

This clonotype was seen many times. Germline is not matched at one junction end, which may reflect a read error. The rearrangement joins TRBV7-2 to TRBJ2-5; 10 positions agree with TRBD2. The CDR3 is made up of 14 amino acids. Germline CDR1 is SGHTA and CDR2 is FQGNSA. DNA for the CDR3: TGTGCTAGCAGCTTAGGACTAGCGGAAGAGACCCAGTACTTC. Protein product: CASSLGLAEETQYF.